Reported below is one T cell receptor beta chain. The ends lost 4 bases at V and 4 bases at J; junction bases unmatched: 4. Germline V gene data show CDR1 as SGHVS and CDR2 as FNYEAQ. CDR3 size: 15 residues. This record comes from a study of cytomegalovirus exposure and HLA in healthy donors. With 60 Vbeta and 13 Jbeta primers, the PCR was carried out. Method: immunoSEQ multiplex PCR; TCRdb's copy keeps in-frame clones and lacks some. The sample has roughly 140,000 clones; roughly 83% are singletons. The sequence came from a man aged 35 to 55 in good health and CMV-seropositive. The sequencing sample was made of PBMCs. J is TRBJ2-7 and V is TRBV7-6; 13 nucleotides agree with TRBD2. CDR3 coding DNA: TGTGCCAGCAGCTCACTAGCGGGAGGGCCTTACGAGCAGTACTTC. Translating it yields CASSSLAGGPYEQYF. Combining the CDR3 with reference TRBV7-6 and TRBJ2-7 gives the whole variable domain GAGVSQSPRYKVTKRGQDVALRCDPISGHVSLYWYRQALGQGPEFLTYFNYEAQQDKSGLPNDRFSAERPEGSISTLTIQRTEQRDSAMYRCASSSLAGGPYEQYFGPGTRLTVT.